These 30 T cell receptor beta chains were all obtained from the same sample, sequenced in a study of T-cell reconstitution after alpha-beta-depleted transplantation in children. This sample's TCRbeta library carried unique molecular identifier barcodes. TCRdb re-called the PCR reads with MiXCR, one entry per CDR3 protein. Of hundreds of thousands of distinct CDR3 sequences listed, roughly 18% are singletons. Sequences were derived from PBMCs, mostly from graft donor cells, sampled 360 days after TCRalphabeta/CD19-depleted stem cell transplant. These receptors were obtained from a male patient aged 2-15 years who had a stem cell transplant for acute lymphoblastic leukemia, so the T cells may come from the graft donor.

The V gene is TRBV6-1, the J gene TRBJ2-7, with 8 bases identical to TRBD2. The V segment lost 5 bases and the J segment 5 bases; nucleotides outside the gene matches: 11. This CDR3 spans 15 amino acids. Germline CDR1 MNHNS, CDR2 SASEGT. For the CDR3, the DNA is TGTGCCAGCAGTACCCGGACCCGGGAGGGGAACGAGCAGTACTTC. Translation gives CASSTRTREGNEQYF.

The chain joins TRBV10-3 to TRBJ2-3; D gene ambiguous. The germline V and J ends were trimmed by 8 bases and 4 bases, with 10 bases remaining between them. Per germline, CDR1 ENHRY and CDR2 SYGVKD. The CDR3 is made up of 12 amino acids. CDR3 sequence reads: CAIGINADTQYF. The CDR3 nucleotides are TGTGCCATCGGGATAAACGCAGATACGCAGTATTTT.

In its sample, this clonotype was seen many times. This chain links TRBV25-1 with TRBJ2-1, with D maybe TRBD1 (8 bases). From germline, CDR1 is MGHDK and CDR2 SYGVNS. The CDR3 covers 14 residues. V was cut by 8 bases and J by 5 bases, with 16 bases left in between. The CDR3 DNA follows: TGTGCCAGCGGGGGGGACAGGCTGAACAATGAGCAGTTCTTC. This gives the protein CASGGDRLNNEQFF.

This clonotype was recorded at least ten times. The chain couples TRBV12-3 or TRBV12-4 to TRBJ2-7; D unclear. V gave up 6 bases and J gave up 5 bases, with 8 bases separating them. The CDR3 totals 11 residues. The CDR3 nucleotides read TGTGCCAGCAGCCTTTTCGACGAGCAGTACTTC. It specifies CASSLFDEQYF.

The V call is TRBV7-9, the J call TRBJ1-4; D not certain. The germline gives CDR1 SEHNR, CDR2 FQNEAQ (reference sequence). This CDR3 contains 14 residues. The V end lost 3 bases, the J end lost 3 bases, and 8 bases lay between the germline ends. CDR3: CASSFGGANEKLFF. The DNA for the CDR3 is TGTGCCAGCAGCTTCGGAGGAGCTAATGAAAAACTGTTTTTT.

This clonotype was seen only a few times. The CDR3 DNA follows: TGTGCCATCAGCGCGATAAGGGGCGAGCAGTACTTC. Translation gives CAISAIRGEQYF. This rearrangement joins TRBV10-3 to TRBJ2-7; D is possibly TRBD1 (5 bases). Trimming removed 6 bases from V and 6 bases from J, with 12 bases in between. The germline gives CDR1 ENHRY, CDR2 SYGVKD. The CDR3 runs 12 residues.

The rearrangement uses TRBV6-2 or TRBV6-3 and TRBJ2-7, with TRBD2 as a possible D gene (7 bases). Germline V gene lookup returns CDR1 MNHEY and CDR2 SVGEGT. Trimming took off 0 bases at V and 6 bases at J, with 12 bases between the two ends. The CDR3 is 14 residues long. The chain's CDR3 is CASSYSVGGGEQYF. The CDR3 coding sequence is TGTGCCAGCAGTTACTCGGTAGGGGGGGGCGAGCAGTACTTC.

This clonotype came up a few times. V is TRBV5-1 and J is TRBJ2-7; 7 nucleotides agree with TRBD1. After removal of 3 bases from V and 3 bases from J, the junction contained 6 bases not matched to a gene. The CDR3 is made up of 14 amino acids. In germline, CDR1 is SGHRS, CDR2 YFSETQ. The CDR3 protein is CASSWGQRSYEQYF. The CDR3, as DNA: TGCGCCAGCAGCTGGGGACAGAGGAGCTACGAGCAGTACTTC.

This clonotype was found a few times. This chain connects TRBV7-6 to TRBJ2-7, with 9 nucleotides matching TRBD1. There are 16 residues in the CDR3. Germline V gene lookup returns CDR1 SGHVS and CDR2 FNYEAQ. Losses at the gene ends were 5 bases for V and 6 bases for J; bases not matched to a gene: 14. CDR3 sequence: CASSPIQGALVGEQYF. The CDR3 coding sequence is TGTGCCAGCAGCCCGATACAGGGGGCGCTTGTCGGCGAGCAGTACTTC. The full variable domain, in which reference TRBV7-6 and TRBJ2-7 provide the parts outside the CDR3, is GAGVSQSPRYKVTKRGQDVALRCDPISGHVSLYWYRQALGQGPEFLTYFNYEAQQDKSGLPNDRFSAERPEGSISTLTIQRTEQRDSAMYRCASSPIQGALVGEQYFGPGTRLTVT.

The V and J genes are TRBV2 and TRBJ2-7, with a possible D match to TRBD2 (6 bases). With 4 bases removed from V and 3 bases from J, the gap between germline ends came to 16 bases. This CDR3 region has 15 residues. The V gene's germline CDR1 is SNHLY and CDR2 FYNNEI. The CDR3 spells CASSVGLRGFYEQYF. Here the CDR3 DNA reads TGTGCCAGCAGTGTGGGACTCCGAGGATTCTACGAGCAGTACTTC.

The CDR3 reads CAIKGDQETQYF. DNA of the CDR3: TGTGCCATCAAGGGAGACCAAGAGACCCAGTACTTC. J is TRBJ2-5 and V is TRBV10-3; possibly TRBD2 for D (5 bases). Germline V CDR1 and CDR2: ENHRY, SYGVKD. V was shortened by 7 bases and J by 0 bases, with 6 bases between the two germline ends. CDR3 size: 12 residues.

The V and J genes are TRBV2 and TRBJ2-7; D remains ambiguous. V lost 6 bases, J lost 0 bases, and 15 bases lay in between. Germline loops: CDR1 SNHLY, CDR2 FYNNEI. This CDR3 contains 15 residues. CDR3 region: CASSMTSTSSYEQYF. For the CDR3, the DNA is TGTGCCAGCAGCATGACGTCCACGAGCTCCTACGAGCAGTACTTC.

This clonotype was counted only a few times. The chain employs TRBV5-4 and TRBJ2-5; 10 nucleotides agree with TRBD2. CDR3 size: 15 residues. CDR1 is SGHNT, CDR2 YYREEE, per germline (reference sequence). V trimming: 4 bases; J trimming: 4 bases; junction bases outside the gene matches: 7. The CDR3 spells CASSPAGGPVETQYF. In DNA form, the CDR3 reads TGTGCCAGCAGCCCAGCGGGAGGGCCTGTAGAGACCCAGTACTTC.

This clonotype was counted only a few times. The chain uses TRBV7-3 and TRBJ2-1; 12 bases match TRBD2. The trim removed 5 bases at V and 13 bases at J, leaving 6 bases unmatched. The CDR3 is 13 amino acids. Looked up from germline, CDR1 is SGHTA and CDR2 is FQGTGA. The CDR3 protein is CASSPGLAGFQFF. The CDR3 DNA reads TGTGCCAGCAGCCCTGGACTAGCGGGATTCCAGTTCTTC.

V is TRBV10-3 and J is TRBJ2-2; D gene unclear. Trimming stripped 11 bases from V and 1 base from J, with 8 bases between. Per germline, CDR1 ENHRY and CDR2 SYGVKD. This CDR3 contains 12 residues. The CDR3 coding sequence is TGTGCCGTCGTAAAGAACACCGGGGAGCTGTTTTTT. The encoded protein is CAVVKNTGELFF.

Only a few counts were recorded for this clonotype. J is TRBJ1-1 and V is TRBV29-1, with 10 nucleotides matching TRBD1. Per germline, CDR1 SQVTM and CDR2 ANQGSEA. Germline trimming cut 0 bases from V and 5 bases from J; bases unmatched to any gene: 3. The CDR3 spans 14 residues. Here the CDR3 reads CSVEDRDRGTEAFF. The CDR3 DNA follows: TGCAGCGTTGAAGACCGGGACAGGGGAACTGAAGCTTTCTTT.

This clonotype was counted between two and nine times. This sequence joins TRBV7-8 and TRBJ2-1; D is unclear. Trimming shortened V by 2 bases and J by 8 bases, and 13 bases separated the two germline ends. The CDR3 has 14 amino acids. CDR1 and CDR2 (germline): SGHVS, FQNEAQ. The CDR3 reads CASSLRELIDEQFF. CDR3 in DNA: TGTGCCAGCAGCTTAAGAGAACTCATCGATGAGCAGTTCTTC.

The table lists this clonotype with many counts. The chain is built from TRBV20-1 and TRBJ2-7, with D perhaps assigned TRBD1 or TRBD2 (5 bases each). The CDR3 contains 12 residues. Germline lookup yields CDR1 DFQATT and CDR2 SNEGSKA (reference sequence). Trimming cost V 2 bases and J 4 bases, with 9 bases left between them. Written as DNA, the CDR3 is TGCAGTGCTAGACGGGACGTTTACGAGCAGTACTTC. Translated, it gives CSARRDVYEQYF.

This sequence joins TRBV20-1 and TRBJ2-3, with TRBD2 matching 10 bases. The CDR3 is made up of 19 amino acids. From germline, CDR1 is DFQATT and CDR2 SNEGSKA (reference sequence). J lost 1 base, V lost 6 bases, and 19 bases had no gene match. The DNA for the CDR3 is TGCAGTGCCCATTCCCCCTTTGGGAGCGGGAGGGCTGGCACAGATACGCAGTATTTT. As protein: CSAHSPFGSGRAGTDTQYF.

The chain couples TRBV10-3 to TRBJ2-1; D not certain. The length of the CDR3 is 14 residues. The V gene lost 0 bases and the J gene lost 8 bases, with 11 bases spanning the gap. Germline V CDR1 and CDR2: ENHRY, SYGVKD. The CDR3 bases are TGTGCCATCAGTGAGTCGAAAGGGTTGGATGAGCAGTTCTTC. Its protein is CAISESKGLDEQFF.

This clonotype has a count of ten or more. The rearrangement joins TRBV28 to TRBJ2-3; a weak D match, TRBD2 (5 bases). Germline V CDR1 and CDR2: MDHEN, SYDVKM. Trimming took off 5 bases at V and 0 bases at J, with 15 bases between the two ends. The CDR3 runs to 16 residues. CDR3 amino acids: CASSPGVDSSTDTQYF. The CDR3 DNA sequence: TGTGCCAGCAGTCCCGGGGTGGATAGCAGCACAGATACGCAGTATTTT.

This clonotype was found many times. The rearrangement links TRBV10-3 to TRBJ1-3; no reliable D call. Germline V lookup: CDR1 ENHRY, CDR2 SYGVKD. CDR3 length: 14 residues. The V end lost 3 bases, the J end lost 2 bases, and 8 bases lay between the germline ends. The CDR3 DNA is TGTGCCATCAGTGACGGTATGGCTGGAAACACCATATATTTT. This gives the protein CAISDGMAGNTIYF.

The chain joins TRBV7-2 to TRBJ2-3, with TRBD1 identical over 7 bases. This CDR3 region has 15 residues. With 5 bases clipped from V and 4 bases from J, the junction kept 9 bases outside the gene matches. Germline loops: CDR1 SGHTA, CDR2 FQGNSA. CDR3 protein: CASSPQEGGADTQYF. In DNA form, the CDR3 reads TGTGCCAGCAGCCCCCAGGAAGGGGGCGCAGATACGCAGTATTTT.

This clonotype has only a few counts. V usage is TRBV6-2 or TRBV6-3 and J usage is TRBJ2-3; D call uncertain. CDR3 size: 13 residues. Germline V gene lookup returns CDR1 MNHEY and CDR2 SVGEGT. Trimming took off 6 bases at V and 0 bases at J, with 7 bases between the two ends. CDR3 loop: CASRTGSTDTQYF. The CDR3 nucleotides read TGTGCCAGCAGGACTGGGAGCACAGATACGCAGTATTTT.

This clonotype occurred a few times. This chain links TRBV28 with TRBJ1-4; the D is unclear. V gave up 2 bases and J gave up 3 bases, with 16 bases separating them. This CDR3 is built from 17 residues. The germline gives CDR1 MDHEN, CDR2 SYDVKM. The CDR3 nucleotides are TGTGCCAGCAGTTTAAGCGGGCTCGGTATGCCTAATGAAAAACTGTTTTTT. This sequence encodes CASSLSGLGMPNEKLFF.

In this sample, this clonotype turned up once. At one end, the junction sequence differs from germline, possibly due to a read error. Written as DNA, the CDR3 is TGTGCCTGCAGTTTCGCAGGACGGCCCCGGCGGTATAGCAATCAGCCCCAGCATTTT. Protein: CACSFAGRPRRYSNQPQHF. The chain combines TRBV12-3 or TRBV12-4 with TRBJ1-5; D remains ambiguous. The CDR3 length is 19 residues.

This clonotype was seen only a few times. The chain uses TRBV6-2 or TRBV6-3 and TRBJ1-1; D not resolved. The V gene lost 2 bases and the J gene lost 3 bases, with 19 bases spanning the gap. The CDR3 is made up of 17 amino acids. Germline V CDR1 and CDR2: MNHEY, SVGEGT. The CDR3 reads CASSYAPVGRPDTEAFF. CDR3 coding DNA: TGTGCCAGCAGTTACGCCCCAGTTGGCAGACCTGACACTGAAGCTTTCTTT.

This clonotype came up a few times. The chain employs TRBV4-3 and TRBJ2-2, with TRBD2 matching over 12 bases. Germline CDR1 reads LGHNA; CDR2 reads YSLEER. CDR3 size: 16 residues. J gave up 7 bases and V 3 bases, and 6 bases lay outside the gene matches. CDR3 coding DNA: TGCGCCAGCAGCCACCTGCTAGCGGGAGGGGACGGGGAGCTGTTTTTT. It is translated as CASSHLLAGGDGELFF.

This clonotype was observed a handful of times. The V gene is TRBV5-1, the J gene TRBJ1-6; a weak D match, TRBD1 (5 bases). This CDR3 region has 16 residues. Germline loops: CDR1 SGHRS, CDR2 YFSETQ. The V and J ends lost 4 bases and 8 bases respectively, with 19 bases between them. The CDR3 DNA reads TGCGCCAGCAGCAGAGGGGCTACCGGATGGGATTCACCCCTCCACTTT. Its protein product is CASSRGATGWDSPLHF.

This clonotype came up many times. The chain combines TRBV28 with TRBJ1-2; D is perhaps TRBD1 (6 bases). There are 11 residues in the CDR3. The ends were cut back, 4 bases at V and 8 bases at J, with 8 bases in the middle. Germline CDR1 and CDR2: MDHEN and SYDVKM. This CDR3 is CASSSRGGYTF. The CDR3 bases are TGTGCCAGCAGTTCCAGGGGAGGCTACACCTTC.